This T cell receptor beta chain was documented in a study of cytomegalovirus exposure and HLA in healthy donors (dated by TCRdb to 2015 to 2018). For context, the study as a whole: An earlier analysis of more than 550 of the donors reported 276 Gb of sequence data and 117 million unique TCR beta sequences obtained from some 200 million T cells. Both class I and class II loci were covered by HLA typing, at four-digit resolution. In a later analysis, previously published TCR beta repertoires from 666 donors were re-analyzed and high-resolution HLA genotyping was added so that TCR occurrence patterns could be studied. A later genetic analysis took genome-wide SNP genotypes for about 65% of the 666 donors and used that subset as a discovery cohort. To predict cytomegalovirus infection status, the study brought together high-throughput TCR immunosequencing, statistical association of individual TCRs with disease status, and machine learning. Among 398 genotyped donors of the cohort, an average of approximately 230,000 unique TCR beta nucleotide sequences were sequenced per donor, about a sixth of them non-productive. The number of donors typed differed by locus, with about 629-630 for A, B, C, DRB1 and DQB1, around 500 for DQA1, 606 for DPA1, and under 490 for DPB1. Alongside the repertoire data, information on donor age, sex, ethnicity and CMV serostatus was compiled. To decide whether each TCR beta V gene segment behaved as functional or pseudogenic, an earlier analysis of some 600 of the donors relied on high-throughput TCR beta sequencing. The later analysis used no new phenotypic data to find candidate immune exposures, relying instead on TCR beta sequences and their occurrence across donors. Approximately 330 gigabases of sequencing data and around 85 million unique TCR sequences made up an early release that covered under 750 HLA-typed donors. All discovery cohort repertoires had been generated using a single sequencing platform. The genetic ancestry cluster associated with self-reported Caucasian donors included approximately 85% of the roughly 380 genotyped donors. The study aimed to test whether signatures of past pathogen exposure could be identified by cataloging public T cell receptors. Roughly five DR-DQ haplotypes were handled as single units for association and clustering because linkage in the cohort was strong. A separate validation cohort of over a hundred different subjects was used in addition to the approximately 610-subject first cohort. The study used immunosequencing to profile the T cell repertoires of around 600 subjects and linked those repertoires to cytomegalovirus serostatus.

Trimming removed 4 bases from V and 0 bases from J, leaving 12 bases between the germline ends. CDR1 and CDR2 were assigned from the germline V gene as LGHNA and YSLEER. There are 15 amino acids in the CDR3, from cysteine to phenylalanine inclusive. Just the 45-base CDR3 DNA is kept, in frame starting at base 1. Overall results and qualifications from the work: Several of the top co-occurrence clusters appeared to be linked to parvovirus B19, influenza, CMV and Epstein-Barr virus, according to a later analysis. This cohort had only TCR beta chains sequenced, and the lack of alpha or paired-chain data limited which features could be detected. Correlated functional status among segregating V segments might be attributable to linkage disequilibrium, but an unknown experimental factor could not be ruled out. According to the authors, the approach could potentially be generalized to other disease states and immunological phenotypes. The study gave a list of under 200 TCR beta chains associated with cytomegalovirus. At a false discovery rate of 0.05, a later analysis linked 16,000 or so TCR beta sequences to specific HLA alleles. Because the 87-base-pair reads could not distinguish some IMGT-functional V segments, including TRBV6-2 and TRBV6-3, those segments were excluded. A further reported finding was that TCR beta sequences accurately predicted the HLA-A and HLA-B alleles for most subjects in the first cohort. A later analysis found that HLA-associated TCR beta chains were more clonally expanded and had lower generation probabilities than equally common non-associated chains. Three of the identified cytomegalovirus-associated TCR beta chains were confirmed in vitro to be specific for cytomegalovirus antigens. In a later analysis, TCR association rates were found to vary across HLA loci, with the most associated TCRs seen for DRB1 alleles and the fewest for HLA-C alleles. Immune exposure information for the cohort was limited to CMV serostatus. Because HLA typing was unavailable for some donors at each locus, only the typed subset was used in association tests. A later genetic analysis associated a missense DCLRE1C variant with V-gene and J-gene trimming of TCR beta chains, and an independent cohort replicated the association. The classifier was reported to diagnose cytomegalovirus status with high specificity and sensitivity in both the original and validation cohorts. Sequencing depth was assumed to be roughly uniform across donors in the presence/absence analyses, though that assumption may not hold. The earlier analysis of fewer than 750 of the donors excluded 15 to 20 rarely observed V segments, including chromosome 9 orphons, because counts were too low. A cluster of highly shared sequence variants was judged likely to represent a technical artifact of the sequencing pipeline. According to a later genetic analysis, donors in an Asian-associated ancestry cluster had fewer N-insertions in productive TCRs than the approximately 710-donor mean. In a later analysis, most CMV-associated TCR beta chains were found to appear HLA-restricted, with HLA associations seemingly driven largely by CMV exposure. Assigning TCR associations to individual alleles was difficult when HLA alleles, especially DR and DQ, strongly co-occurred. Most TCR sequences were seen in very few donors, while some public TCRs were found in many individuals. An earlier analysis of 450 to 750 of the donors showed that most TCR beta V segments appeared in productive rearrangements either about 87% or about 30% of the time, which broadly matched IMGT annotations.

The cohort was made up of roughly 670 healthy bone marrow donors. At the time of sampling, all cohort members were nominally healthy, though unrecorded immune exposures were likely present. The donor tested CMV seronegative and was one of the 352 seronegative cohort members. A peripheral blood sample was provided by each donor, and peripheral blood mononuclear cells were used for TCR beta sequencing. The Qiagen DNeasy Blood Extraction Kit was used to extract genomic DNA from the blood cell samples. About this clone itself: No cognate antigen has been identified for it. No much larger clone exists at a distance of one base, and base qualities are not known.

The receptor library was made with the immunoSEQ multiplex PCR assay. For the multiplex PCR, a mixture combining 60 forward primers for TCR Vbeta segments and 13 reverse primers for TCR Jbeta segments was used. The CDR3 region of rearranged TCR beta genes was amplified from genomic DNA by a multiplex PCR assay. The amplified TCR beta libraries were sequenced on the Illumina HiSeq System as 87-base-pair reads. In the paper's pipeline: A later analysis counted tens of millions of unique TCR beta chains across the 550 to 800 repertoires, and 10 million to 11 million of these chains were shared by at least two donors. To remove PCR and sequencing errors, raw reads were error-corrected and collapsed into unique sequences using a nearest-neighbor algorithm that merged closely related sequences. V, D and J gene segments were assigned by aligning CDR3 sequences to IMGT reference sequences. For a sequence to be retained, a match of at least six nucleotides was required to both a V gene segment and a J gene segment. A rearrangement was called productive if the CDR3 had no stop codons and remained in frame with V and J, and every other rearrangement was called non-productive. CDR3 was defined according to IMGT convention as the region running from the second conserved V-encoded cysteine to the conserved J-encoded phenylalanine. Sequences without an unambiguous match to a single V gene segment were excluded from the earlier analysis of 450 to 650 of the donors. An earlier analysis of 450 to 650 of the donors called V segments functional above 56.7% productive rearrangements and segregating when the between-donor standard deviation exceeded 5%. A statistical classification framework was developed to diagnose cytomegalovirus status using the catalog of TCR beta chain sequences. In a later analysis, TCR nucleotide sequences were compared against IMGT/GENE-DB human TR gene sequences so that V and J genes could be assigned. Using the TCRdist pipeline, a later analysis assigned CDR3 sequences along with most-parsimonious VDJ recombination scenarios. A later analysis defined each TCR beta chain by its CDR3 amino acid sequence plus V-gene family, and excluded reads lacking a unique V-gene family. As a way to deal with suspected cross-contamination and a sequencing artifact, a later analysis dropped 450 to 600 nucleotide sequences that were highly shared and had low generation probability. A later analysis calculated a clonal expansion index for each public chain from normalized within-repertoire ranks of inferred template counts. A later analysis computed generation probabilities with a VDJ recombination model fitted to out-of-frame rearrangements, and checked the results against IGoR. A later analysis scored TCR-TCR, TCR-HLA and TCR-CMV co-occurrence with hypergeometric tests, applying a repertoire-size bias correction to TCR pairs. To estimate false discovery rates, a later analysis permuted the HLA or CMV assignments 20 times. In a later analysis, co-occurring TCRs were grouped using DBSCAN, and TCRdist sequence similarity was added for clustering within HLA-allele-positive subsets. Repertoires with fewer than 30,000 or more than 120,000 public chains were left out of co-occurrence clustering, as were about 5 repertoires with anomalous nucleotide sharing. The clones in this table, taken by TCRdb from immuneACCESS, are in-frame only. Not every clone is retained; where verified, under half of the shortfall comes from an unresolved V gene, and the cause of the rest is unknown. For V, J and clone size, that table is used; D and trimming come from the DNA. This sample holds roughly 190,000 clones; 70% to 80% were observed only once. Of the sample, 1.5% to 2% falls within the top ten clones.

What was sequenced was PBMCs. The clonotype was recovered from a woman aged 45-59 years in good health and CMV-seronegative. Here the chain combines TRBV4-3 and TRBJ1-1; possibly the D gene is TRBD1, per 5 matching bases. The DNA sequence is TGCGCCAGCAGCCCTGGGGCCACCGTGAACACTGAAGCTTTCTTT. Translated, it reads CASSPGATVNTEAFF.